One and the same sample provided the 5 T cell receptor beta chains below, sequenced in a study of CXCR4 blockade with PD-1 therapy in pancreatic cancer. Data came from immunoSEQ multiplex PCR; TCRdb stores just in-frame clones and leaves some out. The table records 6,000 or so clones, roughly a third of them present only once. Material: tumor tissue. The receptors derive from a human donor with pancreatic ductal adenocarcinoma.

This rearrangement joins TRBV6-8 to TRBJ2-2; tentatively, D is TRBD1 (5 bases). Germline CDR1 and CDR2: MNHGY and SAAAGT. This CDR3 is built from 13 residues. Trimming pared 6 bases from V and 6 bases from J, leaving 11 bases between. CDR3 sequence reads: CASRRTRSGELFF. The CDR3 nucleotides read TGTGCCAGCAGACGGACAAGGTCCGGGGAGCTGTTTTTT.

This clone was observed once. V is TRBV28 and J is TRBJ2-7, with 9 bases identical to TRBD1. Per the germline V gene, CDR1 is MDHEN and CDR2 is SYDVKM. V was clipped by 6 bases and J by 6 bases; unmatched bases: 9. CDR3 length equals 14 residues. The DNA of the CDR3 is TGTGCCAGCAGGGGAACAGGGGGCTCTACCGAGCAGTACTTC. Translating gives CASRGTGGSTEQYF. Combining the CDR3 with reference TRBV28 and TRBJ2-7 gives the whole variable domain DVKVTQSSRYLVKRTGEKVFLECVQDMDHENMFWYRQDPGLGLRLIYFSYDVKMKEKGDIPEGYSVSREKKERFSLILESASTNQTSMYLCASRGTGGSTEQYFGPGTRLTVT.

This clone counts as medium-sized. V gene TRBV9 combines with J gene TRBJ2-1; TRBD2 might be the D (5 bases). Between the trimmed V and J ends, which lost 5 bases and 0 bases, there was a span of 15 bases. Germline CDR1 and CDR2: SGDLS and YYNGEE. The CDR3 runs to 16 residues. The CDR3 sequence: CASSPLKRSSYNEQFF. Here the CDR3 DNA reads TGTGCCAGCAGTCCCCTTAAGCGGAGCTCCTACAATGAGCAGTTCTTC.

The genes are TRBV29-1 and TRBJ1-1; D is possibly TRBD1 (5 bases). Germline V gives CDR1 SQVTM, CDR2 ANQGSEA. This CDR3 contains 14 residues. The germline V and J ends were trimmed by 5 bases and 3 bases, with 16 bases remaining between them. The CDR3 reads CSVRQGGWDTEAFF. The CDR3 nucleotides read TGCAGCGTTCGCCAGGGAGGTTGGGACACTGAAGCTTTCTTT.

The V call is TRBV28, the J call TRBJ2-7; D not resolved. The V gene lost 3 bases and the J gene lost 3 bases, with 9 bases spanning the gap. Germline CDR1 and CDR2: MDHEN and SYDVKM. The CDR3 covers 13 residues. The CDR3 bases are TGTGCCAGCAGTTTGAGACACCACTACGAGCAGTACTTC. This gives the protein CASSLRHHYEQYF.